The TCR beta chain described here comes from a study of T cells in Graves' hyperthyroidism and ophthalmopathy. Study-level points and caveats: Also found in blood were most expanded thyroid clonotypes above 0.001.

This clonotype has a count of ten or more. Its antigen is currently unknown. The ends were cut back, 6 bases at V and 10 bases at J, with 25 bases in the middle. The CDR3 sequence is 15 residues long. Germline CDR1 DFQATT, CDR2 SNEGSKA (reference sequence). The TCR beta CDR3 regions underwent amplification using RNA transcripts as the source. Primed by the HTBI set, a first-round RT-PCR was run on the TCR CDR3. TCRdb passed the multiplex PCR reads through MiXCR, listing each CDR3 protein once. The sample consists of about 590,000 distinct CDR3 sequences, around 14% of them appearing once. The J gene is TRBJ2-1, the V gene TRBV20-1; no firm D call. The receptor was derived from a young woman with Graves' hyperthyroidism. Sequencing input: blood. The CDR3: CSAARTLTGTWEQFF. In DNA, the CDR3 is TGCAGTGCAGCAAGGACCCTGACTGGTACGTGGGAGCAGTTCTTC.